Sequencing of this TCR beta chain was carried out in a study of T cell responses to AZD1222 COVID-19 vaccine. The data were produced by immunoSEQ multiplex PCR, yet TCRdb's version contains in-frame clones alone and is incomplete. Of about 86,000 clones in the sample, approximately 89% are singletons; the top ten hold about 2.2%. Material: peripheral blood, obtained on day 0 of AZD1222 vaccination. The receptor comes from an adult in good health.

For the CDR3, the DNA is TGTGCCAGCAGCGTAGGAGGGTGGCAGAACTATGGCTACACCTTC. Encoded protein: CASSVGGWQNYGYTF. The J gene is TRBJ1-2, the V gene TRBV9; D is uncertain. Trimming stripped 0 bases from V and 2 bases from J, with 11 bases between. This CDR3 contains 15 residues. In germline, CDR1 is SGDLS, CDR2 YYNGEE.